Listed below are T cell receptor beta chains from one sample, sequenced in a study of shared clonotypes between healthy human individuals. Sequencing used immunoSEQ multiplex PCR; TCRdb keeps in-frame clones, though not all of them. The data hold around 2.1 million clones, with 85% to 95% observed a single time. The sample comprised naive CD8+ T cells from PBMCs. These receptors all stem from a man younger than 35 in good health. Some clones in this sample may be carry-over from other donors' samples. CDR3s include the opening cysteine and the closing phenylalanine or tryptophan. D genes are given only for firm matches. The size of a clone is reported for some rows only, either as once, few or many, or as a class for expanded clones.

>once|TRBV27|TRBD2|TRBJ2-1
TGTGCCAGCAGTCCCTTTTCCGGGAGGGCTAGACACAATGAGCAGTTCTTC
CASSPFSGRARHNEQFF
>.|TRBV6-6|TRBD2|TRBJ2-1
TGTGCCAGCAGCCTCGGGACTAGGACCTACAATGAGCAGTTCTTC
CASSLGTRTYNEQFF
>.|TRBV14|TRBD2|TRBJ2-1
TGTGCCAGCAGCCAAGATCCTAGCGGGCGCATTACTGAGCAGTTCTTC
CASSQDPSGRITEQFF
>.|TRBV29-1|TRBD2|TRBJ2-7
TGCAGCGCGACGGCTAGCGGGGGGTCCTCCTACGAGCAGTACTTC
CSATASGGSSYEQYF
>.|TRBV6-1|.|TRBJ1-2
TGTGCCAGCAGCAGTCGGGTCCCTGATGGCTACACCTTC
CASSSRVPDGYTF
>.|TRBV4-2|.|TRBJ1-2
TGTGCCAGCAGAATCCTCGGGGAGGGGGATGGCTACACCTTC
CASRILGEGDGYTF
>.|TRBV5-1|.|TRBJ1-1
TGCGCCAGCAGCTCCACCACTGAAGCTTTCTTT
CASSSTTEAFF
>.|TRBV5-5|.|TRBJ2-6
TGTGCCAGCAGCTTGTCTTTCTCTGGGGCCAACGTCCTGACTTTC
CASSLSFSGANVLTF
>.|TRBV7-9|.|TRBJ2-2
TGTGCCAGCAGCTTAGGTGCCGGGTACACCGGGGAGCTGTTTTTT
CASSLGAGYTGELFF
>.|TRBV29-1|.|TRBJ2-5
TGCAGCGTTGAAGAGGCAGGGACGTACCAAGAGACCCAGTACTTC
CSVEEAGTYQETQYF
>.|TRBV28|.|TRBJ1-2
TGTGCCAGCAGTAAGACGGGCTACTTATATGGCTACACCTTC
CASSKTGYLYGYTF
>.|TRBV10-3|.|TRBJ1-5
TGTGCCATCAGTGCAGCGGCTACTTATAGTGGCAATCAGCCCCAGCATTTT
CAISAAATYSGNQPQHF
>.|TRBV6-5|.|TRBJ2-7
TGTGCCAGCAGTTACCGGCCAGGGGCCTACGAGCAGTACTTC
CASSYRPGAYEQYF
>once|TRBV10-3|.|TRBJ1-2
TGTGCCATCTCGGACCTCTATGGCTACACCTTC
CAISDLYGYTF
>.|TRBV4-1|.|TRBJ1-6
TGCGCCAGCAGCCAAGTGCGGGACGGACCCCTCCACTTT
CASSQVRDGPLHF
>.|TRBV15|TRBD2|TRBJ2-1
TGTGCCACCAGCAGAGATCTGGGGCTAGCGGGAAATGAGCAGTTCTTC
CATSRDLGLAGNEQFF
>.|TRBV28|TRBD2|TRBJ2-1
TGTGCCAGCAGTATTAGCGGGAGCACCGCGGGGGAGCAGTTCTTC
CASSISGSTAGEQFF
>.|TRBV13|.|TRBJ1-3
TGTGCCAGCAGCTACCGGACGGGAAACACCATATATTTT
CASSYRTGNTIYF
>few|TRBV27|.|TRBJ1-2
TGTGCCAGCAGGCCAGGGATCGGCGAGGCCGAAAACTATGGCTACACCTTC
CASRPGIGEAENYGYTF
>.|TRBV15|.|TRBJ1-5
TGTGCCACCAGCAGAGATGGGGAGGACATTCAGCCCCAGCATTTT
CATSRDGEDIQPQHF
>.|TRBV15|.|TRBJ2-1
TGTGCCACCAGCAGAGGGGGCCCAAACGTCTACAATGAGCAGTTCTTC
CATSRGGPNVYNEQFF
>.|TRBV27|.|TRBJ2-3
TGTGCCAGCAGTCTCCTTGCGGGGAGAAGCACAGATACGCAGTATTTT
CASSLLAGRSTDTQYF
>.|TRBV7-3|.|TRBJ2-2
TGTGCCAGCAGCTTCACTGGGCAGGAGGGGACCGGGGAGCTGTTTTTT
CASSFTGQEGTGELFF
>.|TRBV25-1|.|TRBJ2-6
TGTGCCAGCAGTGAGAGGGTCCTCTCTGGGGCCAACGTCCTGACTTTC
CASSERVLSGANVLTF
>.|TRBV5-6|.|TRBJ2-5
TGTGCCAGCAGCTTCGGGCTAATCCAAGAGACCCAGTACTTC
CASSFGLIQETQYF
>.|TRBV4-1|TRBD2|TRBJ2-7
TGCGCCAGCAGTCTAGCGGACCGCTACGAGCAGTACTTC
CASSLADRYEQYF
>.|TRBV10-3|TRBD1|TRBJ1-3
TGTGCCATCAGTCCCCCCAGACAGGGCTTCTCTGGAAACACCATATATTTT
CAISPPRQGFSGNTIYF
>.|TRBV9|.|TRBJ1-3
TGTGCCAGCAGCGATGGGCACACCATATATTTT
CASSDGHTIYF
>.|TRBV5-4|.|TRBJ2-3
TGTGCCAGCAGCTTGGCCGGGCTTACCGTCACAGATACGCAGTATTTT
CASSLAGLTVTDTQYF
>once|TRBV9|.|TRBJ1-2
TGTGCCAGCAGCCCCTGGACGACCGACTATGGCTACACCTTC
CASSPWTTDYGYTF
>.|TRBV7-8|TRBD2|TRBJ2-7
TGTGCCAGCAGCACCGTTATGGAGCGGGAGAAATACGAGCAGTACTTC
CASSTVMEREKYEQYF
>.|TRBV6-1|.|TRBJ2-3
TGTGCCGGAGCCGGGCCTAAGGATACGCAGTATTTT
CAGAGPKDTQYF
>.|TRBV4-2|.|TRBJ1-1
TGTGCCAGCAGCCAAGATTCTACTTCTTTGAACACTGAAGCTTTCTTT
CASSQDSTSLNTEAFF
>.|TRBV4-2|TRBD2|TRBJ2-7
TGTGCCAGCAGCCTAGGGACTAGCGGGACGTACGAGCAGTACTTC
CASSLGTSGTYEQYF
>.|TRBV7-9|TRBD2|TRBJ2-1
TGTGCCAGCAGCTTCCCCCCACTAGCGTACAGCTCCTACAATGAGCAGTTCTTC
CASSFPPLAYSSYNEQFF
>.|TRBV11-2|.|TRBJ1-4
TGTGCCAGCAGCTCAACAACTAATGAAAAACTGTTTTTT
CASSSTTNEKLFF
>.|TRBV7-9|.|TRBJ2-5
TGTGCCAGCAGATATAGCGGAAGCTTCAACCAAGAGACCCAGTACTTC
CASRYSGSFNQETQYF
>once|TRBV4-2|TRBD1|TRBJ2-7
TGTGCCAGCAGCCCGACAGGGGGGGGGTACGAGCAGTACTTC
CASSPTGGGYEQYF
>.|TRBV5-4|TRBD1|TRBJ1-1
TGTGCCAGCAGCTTTTGGACAGGTTCGAACACTGAAGCTTTCTTT
CASSFWTGSNTEAFF
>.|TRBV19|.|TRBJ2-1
TGTGCCAGTAGTTTGCAGGGAACCTACAATGAGCAGTTCTTC
CASSLQGTYNEQFF
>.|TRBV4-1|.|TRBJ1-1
TGCGCCAGCAGCCAAGGAGCCAATGGCGACACTGAAGCTTTCTTT
CASSQGANGDTEAFF
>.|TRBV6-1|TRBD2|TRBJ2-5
TGTGCCAGCAGTGATTATACAGCGGGAGGTTTCCGGGAGACCCAGTACTTC
CASSDYTAGGFRETQYF